This TCR beta chain came from a study of blood T cell repertoires in COVID-19. Sequencing was performed with immunoSEQ multiplex PCR; in TCRdb, only in-frame clones are kept and a portion is missing. Found here are 250,000 to 350,000 clones, almost 90% of them singletons; the top ten hold approximately 4.5%. CDR1 and CDR2 from the germline V gene are KGHSH and LQKENI. The CDR3 is made up of 14 amino acids. V dropped 3 bases and J dropped 6; count of bases not matched to a gene: 2. The specimen was PBMCs or T cells enriched from blood (not recorded which). The TCR was taken from a woman aged 18 to 35 with acute COVID-19. The genes are TRBV18 and TRBJ1-2, with 12 bases lining up with TRBD1. The CDR3, as DNA: TGTGCCAGCTCACCGGGGACAGGGGGCAATGGCTACACCTTC. Its protein is CASSPGTGGNGYTF.